The present TCR beta chain was sequenced within a study of shared clonotypes between healthy human individuals. General study findings and limits: Relative to clonotypes present in all four donors, those not shared had lower generation probabilities.

Donors were Caucasian adults residing in Nashville, Tennessee, USA. Every immunoSEQ plate was one replicate of a subset's evenly spread DNA. Authors' methods: Filtering differed, since immunoSEQ gave only junction sequences and no quality scores. This table comes from immunoSEQ multiplex PCR, and its TCRdb copy is limited to in-frame clones, with some not included. That table gives V, J and clone size, and the DNA gave D and trimming. The table includes around 980,000 clones, around three quarters detected once. In this sample, this clone turned up many times. The antigen is unknown. The missing conserved phenylalanine or tryptophan at the end of this CDR3 makes a read error likely. Trimming pared 4 bases from V and 3 bases from J, leaving 9 bases between. Germline-derived CDR1 and CDR2 are KGHSH and LQKENI. CDR3 length: 13 residues.

Specimen: memory CD4+ T cells from PBMCs. Subset in this sample: CD45RA-negative fraction. V and J are TRBV18 and TRBJ1-1; D remains unclear. This sequence originates from a man aged 18 to 35 in good health. Some clones in this sample may be carry-over from other donors' samples. The CDR3 nucleotides are TGTGCCAGCTCACAAGACGGGGACACTGAAGCTTTCTCT. Amino acid sequence: CASSQDGDTEAFS.